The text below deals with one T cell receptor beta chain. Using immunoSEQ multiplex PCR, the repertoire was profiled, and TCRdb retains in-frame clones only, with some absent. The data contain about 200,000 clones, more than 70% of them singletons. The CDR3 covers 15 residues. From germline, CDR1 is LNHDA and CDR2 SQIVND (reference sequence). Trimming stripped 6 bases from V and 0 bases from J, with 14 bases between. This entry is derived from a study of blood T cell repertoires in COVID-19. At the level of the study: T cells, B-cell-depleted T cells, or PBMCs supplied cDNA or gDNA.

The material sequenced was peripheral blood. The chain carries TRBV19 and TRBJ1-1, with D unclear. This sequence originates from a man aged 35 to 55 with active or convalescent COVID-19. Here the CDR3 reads CASSEGVGMNTEAFF. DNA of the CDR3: TGTGCCAGTAGCGAGGGTGTGGGCATGAACACTGAAGCTTTCTTT.